The 21 T cell receptor beta chains listed next were all sequenced from one sample in a study of identical twins. TCRdb processed the 5' RACE reads anew with MiXCR; each CDR3 protein has one entry. The sample shows 510,000 or so distinct CDR3 sequences, over 12% of them seen only once. The sample also formed part of further work on yellow fever vaccine responses in identical twins.

The material sequenced was CD4+ T cells sorted from blood. Receptors were obtained from a young woman in good health.

This clonotype has more than one count but fewer than ten. The chain employs TRBV7-8 and TRBJ2-1; TRBD1 is a possible D gene (6 bases). Germline values: CDR1 SGHVS, CDR2 FQNEAQ. V lost 1 base to trimming and J lost 9 bases, with 10 bases between them. The CDR3 is 13 amino acids. This CDR3 reads CASSLGQAGEQFF. For the CDR3, the DNA is TGTGCCAGCAGCTTAGGACAGGCGGGTGAGCAGTTCTTC.

This chain connects TRBV6-1 to TRBJ2-3; 10 nucleotides match TRBD2. The CDR3 is 18 amino acids. Germline V gene lookup returns CDR1 MNHNS and CDR2 SASEGT. V gave up 4 bases and J gave up 0 bases; unmatched junction bases: 10. The CDR3, as DNA: TGTGCCAGCAGTGTTCGGCTAGCGGGGGACCTGAGCACAGATACGCAGTATTTT. Protein product: CASSVRLAGDLSTDTQYF.

This clonotype has just a few counts. CDR3 loop: CATTQTETITDTQYF. DNA for the CDR3: TGTGCCACCACACAGACAGAGACTATCACAGATACGCAGTATTTT. The chain joins TRBV10-3 to TRBJ2-3, with D possibly called TRBD1 or TRBD2 (5 bases each). Per the germline V gene, CDR1 is ENHRY and CDR2 is SYGVKD. This CDR3 contains 15 residues. Trimming removed 10 bases from V and 2 bases from J, with 19 bases in between.

The table lists this clonotype with a few counts. V gene TRBV12-5 combines with J gene TRBJ1-5; D remains ambiguous. Trimming pared 7 bases from V and 0 bases from J, leaving 7 bases between. The CDR3 spans 13 residues. The germline CDR1 and CDR2 sequences are LGHNT and FRNRAP. Here the CDR3 DNA reads TGTGCTAGTGCTATCAATAGCAATCAGCCCCAGCATTTT. It is translated as CASAINSNQPQHF.

This clonotype occurred many times. This CDR3 is CASSVPLNEQFF. The DNA of the CDR3 is TGTGCCAGCTCCGTTCCCCTCAATGAGCAGTTCTTC. The V gene is TRBV18, the J gene TRBJ2-1; D gene uncertain. CDR1 is KGHSH, CDR2 LQKENI, per germline. Trimming cost V 6 bases and J 6 bases, with 9 bases left between them. This CDR3 has 12 amino acids. Variable domain in full (rest from reference TRBV18 and TRBJ2-1): NAGVMQNPRHLVRRRGQEARLRCSPMKGHSHVYWYRQLPEEGLKFMVYLQKENIIDESGMPKERFSAEFPKEGPSILRIQQVVRGDSAAYFCASSVPLNEQFFGPGTRLTVL.

This chain joins TRBV6-1 and TRBJ1-2; the match to TRBD1 covers 10 bases. Germline trimming cut 6 bases from V and 2 bases from J; bases unmatched to any gene: 12. This CDR3 has 17 residues. The V gene's germline CDR1 is MNHNS and CDR2 SASEGT. CDR3 residues: CASSEGRTGGSNYGYTF. Here the CDR3 DNA reads TGTGCCAGCAGCGAGGGTAGGACAGGGGGATCCAACTATGGCTACACCTTC.

V and J are TRBV5-1 and TRBJ2-4, with D perhaps matching TRBD2 (6 bases). Trimming left V 0 bases short and J 2 bases short, with 12 bases between. The V gene's germline CDR1 is SGHRS and CDR2 YFSETQ. This CDR3 is built from 16 residues. The CDR3 protein is CASSLVEGLPKNIQYF. As DNA, the CDR3 is TGCGCCAGCAGCTTGGTGGAGGGGTTACCCAAAAACATTCAGTACTTC.

The chain employs TRBV5-1 and TRBJ2-7; D possibly corresponds to TRBD1 (6 bases). This CDR3 has 15 residues. V gave up 3 bases and J gave up 3 bases, with 16 bases separating them. Germline lookup yields CDR1 SGHRS and CDR2 YFSETQ. This CDR3 reads CASSSGTSGYYEQYF. As DNA, the CDR3 is TGCGCCAGCAGCTCGGGGACATCCGGATACTACGAGCAGTACTTC. The full variable domain, in which reference TRBV5-1 and TRBJ2-7 provide the parts outside the CDR3, is KAGVTQTPRYLIKTRGQQVTLSCSPISGHRSVSWYQQTPGQGLQFLFEYFSETQRNKGNFPGRFSGRQFSNSRSEMNVSTLELGDSALYLCASSSGTSGYYEQYFGPGTRLTVT.

This clonotype showed up just a few times. The rearrangement uses TRBV20-1 and TRBJ2-3, with D maybe TRBD1 (6 bases). V lost 0 bases and J lost 1, with 11 bases in between. This CDR3 spans 15 amino acids. Germline-derived CDR1 and CDR2 are DFQATT and SNEGSKA (reference sequence). The CDR3: CSARDSGVGTDTQYF. In nucleotides, the CDR3 is TGCAGTGCTAGAGATTCAGGGGTAGGCACAGATACGCAGTATTTT.

This clonotype came up many times. The chain is built from TRBV12-3 or TRBV12-4 and TRBJ2-7; the D gene is possibly TRBD2 (6 bases). Trimming removed 6 bases at V and 7 bases at J, with 16 bases between. The CDR3 contains 13 residues. This CDR3 is CASSAGPGVEQYF. CDR3 nucleotide sequence: TGTGCCAGCAGCGCGGGACCCGGAGTGGAGCAGTACTTC.

This chain joins TRBV27 and TRBJ2-7; the match to TRBD1 covers 9 bases. The CDR3 sequence is 17 residues long. V gave up 5 bases and J gave up 0 bases; unmatched junction bases: 11. Germline V gene data show CDR1 as MNHEY and CDR2 as SMNVEV (reference sequence). CDR3 loop: CASSRFGTGWSSYEQYF. The DNA for the CDR3 is TGTGCCAGCAGTAGATTCGGGACAGGGTGGAGCTCCTACGAGCAGTACTTC.

A few counts support this clonotype. CDR3 in amino acids: CSTGQSHYEQYF. In DNA form, the CDR3 reads TGCAGCACGGGACAGAGCCACTACGAGCAGTACTTC. The J gene is TRBJ2-7, the V gene TRBV20-1; TRBD1 matches at 7 bases. The CDR3 contains 12 residues. Germline V gives CDR1 DFQATT, CDR2 SNEGSKA (reference sequence).

The rearrangement uses TRBV24-1 and TRBJ2-1; D unresolved. The germline CDR1 and CDR2 sequences are KGHDR and SFDVKD. This CDR3 spans 17 amino acids. Trimming removed 4 bases at V and 7 bases at J, with 22 bases between. CDR3 region: CATSDASPGLYTNEQFF. CDR3 sequence (DNA): TGTGCCACCAGTGACGCATCCCCCGGGTTGTATACTAATGAGCAGTTCTTC.

This clonotype was detected a few times. The CDR3 region has the DNA TGTGCCAGCAGCCCCTCGCTCGGGCGCTTAACACACAATGAGCAGTTCTTC. It is translated as CASSPSLGRLTHNEQFF. The V call is TRBV12-3 or TRBV12-4, the J call TRBJ2-1; no firm D call. This CDR3 comprises 17 residues. V lost 6 bases and J lost 5, with 23 bases in between.

This clonotype was detected a few times. The V call is TRBV10-3, the J call TRBJ2-7; D call uncertain. CDR3 length equals 11 residues. Trimming took 6 bases from V and 5 from J, leaving 8 bases between them. Germline V gives CDR1 ENHRY, CDR2 SYGVKD. The CDR3 region has the DNA TGTGCCATCAGGGGGTCCCACGAGCAGTACTTC. It specifies CAIRGSHEQYF.

The chain couples TRBV20-1 to TRBJ2-6; perhaps TRBD2 as D (5 bases). The germline V gene encodes CDR1 DFQATT and CDR2 SNEGSKA (reference sequence). The V end was cut by 4 bases, the J end by 4 bases, with 14 bases between. This CDR3 comprises 15 residues. CDR3 sequence: CSAINGLVGANVLTF. CDR3 nucleotides: TGCAGTGCTATCAATGGACTGGTGGGGGCCAACGTCCTGACTTTC.

The J gene is TRBJ2-7, the V gene TRBV28, with 10 bases fitting TRBD1. This CDR3 has 14 residues. Germline CDR1 is MDHEN and CDR2 is SYDVKM. Trimming removed 6 bases from V and 3 bases from J; junction bases left unmatched: 5. CDR3 sequence: CASRRQGAGYEQYF. The CDR3 region has the DNA TGTGCCAGCAGAAGACAGGGGGCAGGCTACGAGCAGTACTTC.

In its sample, this clonotype was seen a few times. The chain recombines TRBV28 with TRBJ2-1; 16 bases match TRBD2. The CDR3 length is 17 residues. Germline V gives CDR1 MDHEN, CDR2 SYDVKM. The J segment lost 4 bases and the V segment lost 6 bases, leaving 6 bases of the junction unmatched. The CDR3 here is CASRPPGLAGGYNEQFF. For the CDR3, the DNA is TGTGCCAGCAGACCTCCGGGACTAGCGGGAGGGTACAATGAGCAGTTCTTC.

The gene calls are TRBV12-3 or TRBV12-4 and TRBJ2-7; 7 nucleotides match TRBD1. The ends lost 6 bases at V and 6 bases at J; junction bases unmatched: 5. This CDR3 comprises 12 residues. The CDR3 loop reads CASSQDRAEQYF. The CDR3, as DNA: TGTGCCAGCAGCCAAGACAGGGCCGAGCAGTACTTC.

The gene calls are TRBV29-1 and TRBJ2-1, with D maybe TRBD1 (5 bases). Germline V gene data show CDR1 as SQVTM and CDR2 as ANQGSEA. This CDR3 comprises 12 residues. The ends were cut back, 7 bases at V and 6 bases at J, with 13 bases in the middle. The CDR3 sequence: CSAQGGANEQFF. The CDR3 DNA follows: TGCAGCGCCCAAGGTGGGGCCAATGAGCAGTTCTTC.

The chain uses TRBV12-3 or TRBV12-4 and TRBJ2-5, with D unclear. Deletions cut 3 bases from V and 5 bases from J, with 7 bases between. The CDR3 contains 12 residues. The CDR3 coding sequence is TGTGCCAGCAGTTTTATGGGGGAGACCCAGTACTTC. Protein sequence: CASSFMGETQYF.